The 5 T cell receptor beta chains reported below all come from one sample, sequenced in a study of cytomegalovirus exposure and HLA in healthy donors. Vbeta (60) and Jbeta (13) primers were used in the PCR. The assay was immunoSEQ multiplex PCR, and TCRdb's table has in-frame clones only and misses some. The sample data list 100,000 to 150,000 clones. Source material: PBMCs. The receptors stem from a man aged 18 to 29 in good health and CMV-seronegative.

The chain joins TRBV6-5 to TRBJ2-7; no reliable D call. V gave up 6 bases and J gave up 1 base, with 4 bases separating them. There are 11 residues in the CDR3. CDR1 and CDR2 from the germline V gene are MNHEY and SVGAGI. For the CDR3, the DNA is TGTGCCAGCAGCAGGTCCTACGAGCAGTACTTC. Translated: CASSRSYEQYF.

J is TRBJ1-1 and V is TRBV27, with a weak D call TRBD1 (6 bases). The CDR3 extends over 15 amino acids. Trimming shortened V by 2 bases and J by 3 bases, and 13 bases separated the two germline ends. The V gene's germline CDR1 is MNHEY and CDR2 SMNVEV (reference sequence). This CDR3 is CASSLKSGVHTEAFF. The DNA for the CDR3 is TGTGCCAGCAGTTTAAAGTCAGGGGTCCACACTGAAGCTTTCTTT.

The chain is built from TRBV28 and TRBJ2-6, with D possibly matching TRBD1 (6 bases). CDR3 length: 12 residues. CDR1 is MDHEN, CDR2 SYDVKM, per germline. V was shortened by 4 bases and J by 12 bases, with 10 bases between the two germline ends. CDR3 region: CASSSDRAVLTF. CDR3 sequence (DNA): TGTGCCAGCAGTTCGGACAGAGCCGTCCTGACTTTC.

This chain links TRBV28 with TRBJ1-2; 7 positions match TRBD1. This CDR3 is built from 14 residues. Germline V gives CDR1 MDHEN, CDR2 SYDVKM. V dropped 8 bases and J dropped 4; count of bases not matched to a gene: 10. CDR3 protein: CASGVTGDIYGYTF. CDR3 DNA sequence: TGTGCCAGCGGGGTCACAGGGGATATCTATGGCTACACCTTC.

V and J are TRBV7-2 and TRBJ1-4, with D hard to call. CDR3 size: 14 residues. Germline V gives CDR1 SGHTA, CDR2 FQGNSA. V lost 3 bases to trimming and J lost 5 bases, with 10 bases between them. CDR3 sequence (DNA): TGTGCCAGCAGCTTTAGTGCGGAGAATGAAAAACTGTTTTTT. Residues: CASSFSAENEKLFF. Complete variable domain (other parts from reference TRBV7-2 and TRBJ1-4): GAGVSQSPSNKVTEKGKDVELRCDPISGHTALYWYRQSLGQGLEFLIYFQGNSAPDKSGLPSDRFSAERTGGSVSTLTIQRTQQEDSAVYLCASSFSAENEKLFFGSGTQLSVL.